This T cell receptor beta chain was captured by sequencing in a study of neoadjuvant nivolumab and ipilimumab in lung cancer. Points from the study as a whole: TCR clonality did not significantly correlate with pathologic tumor regression. Resected tumors had greater TCR richness and clonality than uninvolved lung. From pretherapy to surgery, tumor richness and clonality rose with dual therapy. Resected-tumor TCR richness correlated positively with pretherapy blood richness.

Germline V lookup: CDR1 SGHNT, CDR2 YYREEE (reference sequence). V trimming: 4 bases; J trimming: 3 bases; junction bases outside the gene matches: 16. This CDR3 comprises 17 residues. Comments on this clone: The antigen is undetermined.

TCRdb's table, derived via immunoSEQ multiplex PCR, lists solely in-frame clones and lacks some. The sample consists of 25,000 to 35,000 clones, roughly nine tenths of them appearing once. The receptor was derived from an adult with non-small cell lung cancer. The source was peripheral blood, collected after neoadjuvant nivolumab, alone or with ipilimumab, at or shortly before surgery. The chain is built from TRBV5-4 and TRBJ2-7, with TRBD2 identical over 7 bases. CDR3 nucleotides: TGTGCCAGCAGCGAAGGGACGCCCGTTATAGCGGGCTACGAGCAGTACTTC. Its protein product is CASSEGTPVIAGYEQYF. The full variable domain, rest sourced from reference TRBV5-4 and TRBJ2-7, is ETGVTQSPTHLIKTRGQQVTLRCSSQSGHNTVSWYQQALGQGPQFIFQYYREEENGRGNFPPRFSGLQFPNYSSELNVNALELDDSALYLCASSEGTPVIAGYEQYFGPGTRLTVT.